This T cell receptor (beta chain) was observed in a study of T cells in Graves' hyperthyroidism and ophthalmopathy. Study-level findings and limits: Most clonotypes expanded in the thyroid (above 0.001) were also present in blood.

Concerning this clonotype itself: Its matching antigen is unknown.

The CDR3 regions of TCR beta were amplified from RNA transcripts. The primer set for the first-round RT-PCR of the TCR CDR3 was HTBI. Each CDR3 protein is one row after TCRdb ran MiXCR on the multiplex PCR reads. The profile shows 400,000 or so distinct CDR3 sequences, around 15% of them singletons. Subjects with ophthalmopathy showed a Clinical Activity Score no lower than 3, a NOSPECS grade no lower than 4, and a duration shorter than 3 months. The PBMCs studied were ones that came from about 10 ml fresh peripheral blood. The receptor was isolated from a man aged 45-60 years with Graves' ophthalmopathy. The material sequenced was blood.

The CDR3 sequence is CATSDTTGTSGRSYNEQFF. The CDR3 nucleotides are TGTGCCACCAGTGACACCACCGGGACTAGCGGGAGATCCTACAATGAGCAGTTCTTC. V and J are TRBV24-1 and TRBJ2-1, with 14 bases identical to TRBD2. In germline, CDR1 is KGHDR, CDR2 SFDVKD. The CDR3 sequence is 19 residues long. Unmatched junction bases numbered 8, after V lost 4 bases and J lost 1 base.